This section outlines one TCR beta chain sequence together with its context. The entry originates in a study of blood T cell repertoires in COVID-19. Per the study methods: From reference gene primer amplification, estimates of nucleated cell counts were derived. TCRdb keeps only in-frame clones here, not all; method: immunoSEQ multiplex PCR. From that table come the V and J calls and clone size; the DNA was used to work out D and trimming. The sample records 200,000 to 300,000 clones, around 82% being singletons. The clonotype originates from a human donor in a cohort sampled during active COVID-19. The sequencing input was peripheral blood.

The CDR3 reads CASSEVWTGGADTQYF. DNA for the CDR3: TGTGCCAGCAGTGAAGTGTGGACAGGGGGCGCAGATACGCAGTATTTT. The genes are TRBV6-1 and TRBJ2-3; 11 bases match TRBD1. This CDR3 is built from 16 residues. The junction had 4 bases not matched to a gene; V was cut back by 1 base and J by 4 bases. Looked up from germline, CDR1 is MNHNS and CDR2 is SASEGT.